This TCR beta chain was captured in a study of cytomegalovirus exposure and HLA in healthy donors. Study information: An early data release held some 85 million unique TCRs from HLA-typed donors.

Trimming took off 1 base at V and 0 bases at J, with 11 bases between the two ends. The CDR3 covers 16 residues. Germline CDR1 MGHRA, CDR2 YSYEKL. Study observations and caveats: Sequencing depth across donors, presence/absence analyses assumed, was roughly uniform. The later analysis indicated that the majority of CMV-associated TCR beta chains appeared HLA-restricted. Most TCR sequences were seen very rarely across donors, but some public TCRs occurred in many.

This PCR relied on a set of 60 Vbeta primers and 13 Jbeta primers. Generated by immunoSEQ multiplex PCR, the TCRdb table keeps only in-frame clones and is missing some. The data hold about 150,000 clones, with more than 70% observed a single time. As for this clone: The antigen is undetermined.

This clonotype originated in a man younger than 35 in good health and CMV-seropositive. This chain links TRBV4-1 with TRBJ2-3; D call uncertain. Sequencing input: PBMCs. The chain's CDR3 is CASSQVAGSSTDTQYF. Here the CDR3 DNA reads TGCGCCAGCAGCCAAGTTGCAGGTTCTAGCACAGATACGCAGTATTTT.